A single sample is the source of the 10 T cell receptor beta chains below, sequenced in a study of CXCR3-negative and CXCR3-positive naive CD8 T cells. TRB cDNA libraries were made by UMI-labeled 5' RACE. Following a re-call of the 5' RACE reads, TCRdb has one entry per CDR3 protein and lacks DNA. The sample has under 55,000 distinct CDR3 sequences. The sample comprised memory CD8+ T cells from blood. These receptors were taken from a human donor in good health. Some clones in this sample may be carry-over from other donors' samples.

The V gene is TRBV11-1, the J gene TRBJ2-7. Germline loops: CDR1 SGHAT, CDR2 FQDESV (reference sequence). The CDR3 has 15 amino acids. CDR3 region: CASSLEAGGSYEQYF.

The CDR3 region is CSAREAGTGSSPLHF. The chain has TRBV20-1 and TRBJ1-6; there is no DNA to check the TCRdb D call of TRBD1. The V gene's germline CDR1 is DFQATT and CDR2 SNEGSKA (reference sequence). The CDR3 totals 15 residues.

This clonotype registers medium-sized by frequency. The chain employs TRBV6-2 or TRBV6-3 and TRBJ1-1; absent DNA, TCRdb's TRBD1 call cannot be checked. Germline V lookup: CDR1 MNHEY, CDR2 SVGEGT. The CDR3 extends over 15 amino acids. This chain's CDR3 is CASSYSQGTRAEAFF.

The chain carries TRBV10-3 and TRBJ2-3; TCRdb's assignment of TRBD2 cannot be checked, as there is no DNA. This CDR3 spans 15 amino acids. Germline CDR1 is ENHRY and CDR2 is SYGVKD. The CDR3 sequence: CAISAGPTGEDTQYF.

The CDR3 spells CAISESGGSGANVLTF. The V call is TRBV10-3, the J call TRBJ2-6. CDR3 size: 16 residues. Germline V lookup: CDR1 ENHRY, CDR2 SYGVKD.

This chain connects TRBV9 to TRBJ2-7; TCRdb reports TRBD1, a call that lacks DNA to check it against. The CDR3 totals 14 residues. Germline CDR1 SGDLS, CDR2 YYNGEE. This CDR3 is CASSVDAQGNEQYF. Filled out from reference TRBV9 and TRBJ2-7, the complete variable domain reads DSGVTQTPKHLITATGQRVTLRCSPRSGDLSVYWYQQSLDQGLQFLIQYYNGEERAKGNILERFSAQQFPDLHSELNLSSLELGDSALYFCASSVDAQGNEQYFGPGTRLTVT.

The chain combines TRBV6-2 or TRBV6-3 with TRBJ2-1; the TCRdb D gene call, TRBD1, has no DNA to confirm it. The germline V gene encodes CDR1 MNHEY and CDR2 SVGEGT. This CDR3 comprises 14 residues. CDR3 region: CASSPRGSYNEQFF.

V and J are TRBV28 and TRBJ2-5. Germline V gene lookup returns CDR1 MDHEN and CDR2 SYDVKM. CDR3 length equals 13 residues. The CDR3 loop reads CASSSQNTWAQYF. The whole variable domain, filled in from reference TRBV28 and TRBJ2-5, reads DVKVTQSSRYLVKRTGEKVFLECVQDMDHENMFWYRQDPGLGLRLIYFSYDVKMKEKGDIPEGYSVSREKKERFSLILESASTNQTSMYLCASSSQNTWAQYFGPGTRLLVL.

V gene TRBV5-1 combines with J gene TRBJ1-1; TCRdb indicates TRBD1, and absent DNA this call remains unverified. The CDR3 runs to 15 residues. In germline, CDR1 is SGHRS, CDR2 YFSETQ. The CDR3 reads CASSGKGTGSTEAFF.

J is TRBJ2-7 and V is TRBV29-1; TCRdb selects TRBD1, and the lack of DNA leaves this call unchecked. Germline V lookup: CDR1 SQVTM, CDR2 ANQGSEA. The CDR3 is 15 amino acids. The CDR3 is CSGILGTGGIYEQYF.